Listed below are T cell receptor beta chains from one sample, sequenced in a study of blood T cell repertoires in COVID-19. Method: immunoSEQ multiplex PCR; TCRdb's copy keeps in-frame clones and lacks some. The table includes approximately 200,000 clones, 85% to 90% detected once. The source material was peripheral blood. Source of these receptors: a man in his thirties or forties with COVID-19, enrolled during active disease. CDR3s include the opening cysteine and the closing phenylalanine or tryptophan. D genes are given only for firm matches. Clone sizes are given selectively: once, few, many, or a class where the clone is expanded.

CDR3nt: TGCGCCAGCAGCCAAGTCATCGGTGCAACTAATGAAAAACTGTTTTTT
CDR3aa: CASSQVIGATNEKLFF
d_gene: .
v_gene: TRBV4-1
j_gene: TRBJ1-4
abundance: few

CDR3nt: TGTGCCAGCAGTTACACACAGGGCTATGGCTACACCTTC
CDR3aa: CASSYTQGYGYTF
d_gene: .
v_gene: TRBV6-5
j_gene: TRBJ1-2
abundance: .

CDR3nt: TGCGCCAGCAGCTTGGATTGGTCGCGGGATGAGCAGTTCTTC
CDR3aa: CASSLDWSRDEQFF
d_gene: .
v_gene: TRBV5-1
j_gene: TRBJ2-1
abundance: .

CDR3nt: TGTGCCAGTAGTATTCGGACAGGATCGAATTCACCCCTCCACTTT
CDR3aa: CASSIRTGSNSPLHF
d_gene: TRBD1
v_gene: TRBV19
j_gene: TRBJ1-6
abundance: .

CDR3nt: TGTGCCAGCTCACAGGCTCGGACAGGCTCTGGAAACACCATATATTTT
CDR3aa: CASSQARTGSGNTIYF
d_gene: TRBD1
v_gene: TRBV18
j_gene: TRBJ1-3
abundance: .

CDR3nt: TGTGCCAGCAGCGTGGACAGGGAGTTTGCCTCTGGAAACACCATATATTTT
CDR3aa: CASSVDREFASGNTIYF
d_gene: TRBD1
v_gene: TRBV9
j_gene: TRBJ1-3
abundance: .

CDR3nt: TGTGCCAGCAGCTTAAACGAGCTCACTGAAGCTTTCTTT
CDR3aa: CASSLNELTEAFF
d_gene: .
v_gene: TRBV11-2
j_gene: TRBJ1-1
abundance: once

CDR3nt: TGTGCCAGCTCTCTTTCTCGCGGCAGCTCCTACAATGAGCAGTTCTTC
CDR3aa: CASSLSRGSSYNEQFF
d_gene: .
v_gene: TRBV18
j_gene: TRBJ2-1
abundance: .

CDR3nt: TGTGCCAGCAGCCGGGGTCCGGGACAGGGGAACACTGAAGCTTTCTTT
CDR3aa: CASSRGPGQGNTEAFF
d_gene: TRBD1
v_gene: TRBV7-2
j_gene: TRBJ1-1
abundance: .

CDR3nt: TGTGCCTGGAACTCCAGACAGGGAAGTCAGCCCCAGCATTTT
CDR3aa: CAWNSRQGSQPQHF
d_gene: TRBD1
v_gene: TRBV30
j_gene: TRBJ1-5
abundance: .

CDR3nt: TGTGCCAGCAGCCCAGGCAATGAGCAGTTCTTC
CDR3aa: CASSPGNEQFF
d_gene: .
v_gene: TRBV7-3
j_gene: TRBJ2-1
abundance: .

CDR3nt: TGTGCCAGCAGCTTAGACTTCTACAATGAGCAGTTCTTC
CDR3aa: CASSLDFYNEQFF
d_gene: .
v_gene: TRBV11-2
j_gene: TRBJ2-1
abundance: once

CDR3nt: TGTGCCAGCAGCGTGACTAGCGGGTTGTACACCGGGGAGCTGTTTTTT
CDR3aa: CASSVTSGLYTGELFF
d_gene: TRBD2
v_gene: TRBV9
j_gene: TRBJ2-2
abundance: .

CDR3nt: TGTGCCAGCAGCCTCGGTAGGGGTTATGGCTACACCTTC
CDR3aa: CASSLGRGYGYTF
d_gene: .
v_gene: TRBV5-8
j_gene: TRBJ1-2
abundance: .

CDR3nt: TGTGCCAGCAGTCGCACCCCACCGCAGGTAATGAACACTGAAGCTTTCTTT
CDR3aa: CASSRTPPQVMNTEAFF
d_gene: .
v_gene: TRBV6-6
j_gene: TRBJ1-1
abundance: few

CDR3nt: TGTGCCAGCAGCTTAATCCGGACAGTAGCTAACTATGGCTACACCTTC
CDR3aa: CASSLIRTVANYGYTF
d_gene: .
v_gene: TRBV7-8
j_gene: TRBJ1-2
abundance: .

CDR3nt: TGTGCCAGCAGCCGCGGGGGGACATACCCAGATACGCAGTATTTT
CDR3aa: CASSRGGTYPDTQYF
d_gene: TRBD2
v_gene: TRBV6-5
j_gene: TRBJ2-3
abundance: once

CDR3nt: TGTGCCAGCAGCCAGCGGGATCCTAGCACAGATACGCAGTATTTT
CDR3aa: CASSQRDPSTDTQYF
d_gene: .
v_gene: TRBV14
j_gene: TRBJ2-3
abundance: .

CDR3nt: TGTGCCAGCAGCCCTGACCGAAGGGACAGGGCCTACACCTTC
CDR3aa: CASSPDRRDRAYTF
d_gene: TRBD1
v_gene: TRBV5-4
j_gene: TRBJ1-2
abundance: .

CDR3nt: TGTGCCAGCAGCCAGGGGCGGAACTATGGCTACACCTTC
CDR3aa: CASSQGRNYGYTF
d_gene: .
v_gene: TRBV3-1/TRBV3-2
j_gene: TRBJ1-2
abundance: .

CDR3nt: TGCGCCAGCAGCTTGGCCCCGGACAGGGTGAGCACAGATACGCAGTATTTT
CDR3aa: CASSLAPDRVSTDTQYF
d_gene: TRBD1
v_gene: TRBV5-1
j_gene: TRBJ2-3
abundance: .

CDR3nt: TGTGCCAGCAGTGAGGGGACAGGGGGATGGAATGAGCAGTTCTTC
CDR3aa: CASSEGTGGWNEQFF
d_gene: TRBD1
v_gene: TRBV25-1
j_gene: TRBJ2-1
abundance: .

CDR3nt: TGTGCCAGCAGAGCGGATATGTACCCCTCTTACGAGCAGTACTTC
CDR3aa: CASRADMYPSYEQYF
d_gene: .
v_gene: TRBV6-5
j_gene: TRBJ2-7
abundance: .

CDR3nt: TGTGCCAGCAGCCCCCTAGGTTCGGCTAGCCAAGAGACCCAGTACTTC
CDR3aa: CASSPLGSASQETQYF
d_gene: .
v_gene: TRBV3-1/TRBV3-2
j_gene: TRBJ2-5
abundance: .

CDR3nt: TGTGCCAGCTCACCACCGCAGACTAGCGCTGACAATGAGCAGTTCTTC
CDR3aa: CASSPPQTSADNEQFF
d_gene: TRBD2
v_gene: TRBV18
j_gene: TRBJ2-1
abundance: once

CDR3nt: TGTGCCGGTTCGACCGGGACAGGGGGCGGGAAAGAGACCCAGTACTTC
CDR3aa: CAGSTGTGGGKETQYF
d_gene: TRBD1
v_gene: TRBV7-9
j_gene: TRBJ2-5
abundance: once

CDR3nt: TGTGCCAGCAGCTTACCGGGAGGTCACGAGCAGTACTTC
CDR3aa: CASSLPGGHEQYF
d_gene: TRBD2
v_gene: TRBV7-9
j_gene: TRBJ2-7
abundance: .

CDR3nt: TGTGCTAGTGGTTCGGGGACAGGGGGAACTGAAGCTTTCTTT
CDR3aa: CASGSGTGGTEAFF
d_gene: TRBD1
v_gene: TRBV12-5
j_gene: TRBJ1-1
abundance: .

CDR3nt: TGTGCCAGCAGTGAAGCGCTCGGGTATGGCTACACCTTC
CDR3aa: CASSEALGYGYTF
d_gene: .
v_gene: TRBV6-1
j_gene: TRBJ1-2
abundance: .

CDR3nt: TGTGCCAGCAGCCAAGGACTAGCGGAGACCTACGAGCAGTACTTC
CDR3aa: CASSQGLAETYEQYF
d_gene: TRBD2
v_gene: TRBV3-1/TRBV3-2
j_gene: TRBJ2-7
abundance: .

CDR3nt: TGTGCCAGCTCACCCACCGGACAGGGGGCAGCTTTCTTT
CDR3aa: CASSPTGQGAAFF
d_gene: TRBD1
v_gene: TRBV18
j_gene: TRBJ1-1
abundance: .

CDR3nt: TGTGCCAGCAGCTTAGAGACAGGGGCGAATCAGCCCCAGCATTTT
CDR3aa: CASSLETGANQPQHF
d_gene: TRBD1
v_gene: TRBV7-8
j_gene: TRBJ1-5
abundance: .

CDR3nt: TGTGCCAGCAGTTTCCGAAGGGGCTTCCATGGCTACACCTTC
CDR3aa: CASSFRRGFHGYTF
d_gene: .
v_gene: TRBV27
j_gene: TRBJ1-2
abundance: .

CDR3nt: TGCGCCAGCAGCTTGGTTAGCGGGGGGGCCGCAGATACGCAGTATTTT
CDR3aa: CASSLVSGGAADTQYF
d_gene: TRBD2
v_gene: TRBV5-1
j_gene: TRBJ2-3
abundance: .

CDR3nt: TGTGCCAGCTCACCTCGTAGCGGGGAGAACACCGGGGAGCTGTTTTTT
CDR3aa: CASSPRSGENTGELFF
d_gene: TRBD2
v_gene: TRBV18
j_gene: TRBJ2-2
abundance: .

CDR3nt: TGTGCCAGCAGTTTGCCCGGGACTAGCGGGGGGTCCTTCTCCTACGAGCAGTACTTC
CDR3aa: CASSLPGTSGGSFSYEQYF
d_gene: TRBD2
v_gene: TRBV7-9
j_gene: TRBJ2-7
abundance: .

CDR3nt: TGTGCCAGCAGCCCACGGTTAGTTGCCGGGACAGTTAATTCACCCCTCCACTTT
CDR3aa: CASSPRLVAGTVNSPLHF
d_gene: TRBD1
v_gene: TRBV4-2
j_gene: TRBJ1-6
abundance: .

CDR3nt: TGTGCCAGCAGCCCCGGCGGGGGACAGGGTACGCAGTATTTT
CDR3aa: CASSPGGGQGTQYF
d_gene: TRBD1
v_gene: TRBV5-4
j_gene: TRBJ2-3
abundance: .

CDR3nt: TGTGCCAGCACCCGACAGGGGGCGAACACTGAAGCTTTCTTT
CDR3aa: CASTRQGANTEAFF
d_gene: TRBD1
v_gene: TRBV3-1/TRBV3-2
j_gene: TRBJ1-1
abundance: once

CDR3nt: TGTGCCAGCAGACTTGGGAACACTGAAGCTTTCTTT
CDR3aa: CASRLGNTEAFF
d_gene: .
v_gene: TRBV2
j_gene: TRBJ1-1
abundance: .

CDR3nt: TGTGCCAGCAGCGTAGATTTCCAGTACAATGAGCAGTTCTTC
CDR3aa: CASSVDFQYNEQFF
d_gene: .
v_gene: TRBV9
j_gene: TRBJ2-1
abundance: .

CDR3nt: TGTGCCAGCAGCTTAGGTTGGGGCAGGGGGCGGGAGACCCAGTACTTC
CDR3aa: CASSLGWGRGRETQYF
d_gene: TRBD1
v_gene: TRBV7-2
j_gene: TRBJ2-5
abundance: .

CDR3nt: TGTGCCAGCAGCCTGGGACAGGGAAACACCGGGGAGCTGTTTTTT
CDR3aa: CASSLGQGNTGELFF
d_gene: TRBD1
v_gene: TRBV11-1
j_gene: TRBJ2-2
abundance: .

CDR3nt: TGTGCCAGCAGCCTATGGGCCTCTGGCCGCCCCAACAATCAGCCCCAGCATTTT
CDR3aa: CASSLWASGRPNNQPQHF
d_gene: .
v_gene: TRBV5-8
j_gene: TRBJ1-5
abundance: .

CDR3nt: TGTGCCAGCTCACTACGGGACACCTCCTACGAGCAGTACTTC
CDR3aa: CASSLRDTSYEQYF
d_gene: .
v_gene: TRBV18
j_gene: TRBJ2-7
abundance: .

CDR3nt: TGTGCCAGCAGGTACAGGGGCCGTCGCTACGAGCAGTACTTC
CDR3aa: CASRYRGRRYEQYF
d_gene: TRBD1
v_gene: TRBV11-2
j_gene: TRBJ2-7
abundance: .

CDR3nt: TGTGCCACCAGTGATTATGGGACAGCAATAAACTATGGCTACACCTTC
CDR3aa: CATSDYGTAINYGYTF
d_gene: TRBD1
v_gene: TRBV24-1
j_gene: TRBJ1-2
abundance: .

CDR3nt: TGTGCCAGCTCACCAGGGACAGATGAAGCTTTCTTT
CDR3aa: CASSPGTDEAFF
d_gene: TRBD1
v_gene: TRBV18
j_gene: TRBJ1-1
abundance: .

CDR3nt: TGTGCCAGCAGTTTGGGACAGGGGCACGAAAAACTGTTTTTT
CDR3aa: CASSLGQGHEKLFF
d_gene: TRBD1
v_gene: TRBV28
j_gene: TRBJ1-4
abundance: .

CDR3nt: TGTGCCAGCAGTCGACTATCCCGGAACAATGAGCAGTTCTTC
CDR3aa: CASSRLSRNNEQFF
d_gene: .
v_gene: TRBV28
j_gene: TRBJ2-1
abundance: once